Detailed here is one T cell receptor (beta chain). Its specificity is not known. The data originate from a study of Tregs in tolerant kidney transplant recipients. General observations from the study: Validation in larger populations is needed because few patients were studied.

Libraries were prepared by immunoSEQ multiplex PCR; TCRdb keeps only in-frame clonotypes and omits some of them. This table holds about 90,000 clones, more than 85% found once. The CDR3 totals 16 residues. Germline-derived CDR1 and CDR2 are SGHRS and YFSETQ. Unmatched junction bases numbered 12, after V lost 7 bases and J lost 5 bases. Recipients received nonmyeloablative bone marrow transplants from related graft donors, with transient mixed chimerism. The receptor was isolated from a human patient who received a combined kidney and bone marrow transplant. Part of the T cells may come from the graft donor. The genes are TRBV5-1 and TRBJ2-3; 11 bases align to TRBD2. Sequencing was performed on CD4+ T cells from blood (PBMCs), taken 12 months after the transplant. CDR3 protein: CASATIAGGQGDTQYF. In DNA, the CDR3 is TGCGCCAGCGCGACTATAGCGGGGGGGCAGGGAGATACGCAGTATTTT.